These 4 T cell receptor beta chains came from one sample sequenced in a study of shared clonotypes between healthy human individuals. Terminally differentiated effector memory CD45RA+ cells were left out of the naive CD8 fraction, which was CD45RO-negative and positively selected for CCR7. Sequencing was performed with immunoSEQ multiplex PCR; in TCRdb, only in-frame clones are kept and a portion is missing. The sample holds about 2.2 million clones, 85% to 95% seen once. Source material: naive CD8+ T cells from PBMCs. The receptors stem from a man between 18 and 29 years old in good health. Some clones in this sample may be carry-over from other donors' samples.

The rearrangement uses TRBV6-1 and TRBJ2-1; maybe TRBD1 (6 bases). The V and J ends lost 1 base and 3 bases respectively, with 13 bases between them. This CDR3 spans 16 amino acids. Germline V gene data show CDR1 as MNHNS and CDR2 as SASEGT. The CDR3 bases are TGTGCCAGCAGTGAAGGGCCAGGGGTCGGCTACAATGAGCAGTTCTTC. As protein: CASSEGPGVGYNEQFF.

This chain joins TRBV6-4 and TRBJ2-7; 7 bases are shared with TRBD1. CDR3 length equals 13 residues. Germline lookup yields CDR1 MRHNA and CDR2 SNTAGT. V trimming: 4 bases; J trimming: 4 bases; junction bases outside the gene matches: 4. CDR3 sequence: CASSVDRDYEQYF. CDR3 DNA: TGTGCCAGCAGTGTCGACAGGGATTACGAGCAGTACTTC.

The rearrangement links TRBV7-9 to TRBJ2-7; D might be TRBD2 (6 bases). Germline CDR1 reads SEHNR; CDR2 reads FQNEAQ (reference sequence). V was shortened by 5 bases and J by 6 bases, with 14 bases between the two germline ends. The CDR3 is made up of 13 amino acids. The chain's CDR3 is CASSNSGGPEQYF. The CDR3 DNA is TGTGCCAGCAGCAATAGCGGCGGGCCCGAGCAGTACTTC.

The J gene is TRBJ2-7, the V gene TRBV21-1. TRBV21-1 corresponds to a pseudogene. The CDR3 extends over 19 amino acids. CDR3 DNA sequence: TGTGCCAGCAGCAAAGAAAGCCCATCGGGCCACCCGATCTCCTACGAGCAGTACTTC. Translation: CASSKESPSGHPISYEQYF.